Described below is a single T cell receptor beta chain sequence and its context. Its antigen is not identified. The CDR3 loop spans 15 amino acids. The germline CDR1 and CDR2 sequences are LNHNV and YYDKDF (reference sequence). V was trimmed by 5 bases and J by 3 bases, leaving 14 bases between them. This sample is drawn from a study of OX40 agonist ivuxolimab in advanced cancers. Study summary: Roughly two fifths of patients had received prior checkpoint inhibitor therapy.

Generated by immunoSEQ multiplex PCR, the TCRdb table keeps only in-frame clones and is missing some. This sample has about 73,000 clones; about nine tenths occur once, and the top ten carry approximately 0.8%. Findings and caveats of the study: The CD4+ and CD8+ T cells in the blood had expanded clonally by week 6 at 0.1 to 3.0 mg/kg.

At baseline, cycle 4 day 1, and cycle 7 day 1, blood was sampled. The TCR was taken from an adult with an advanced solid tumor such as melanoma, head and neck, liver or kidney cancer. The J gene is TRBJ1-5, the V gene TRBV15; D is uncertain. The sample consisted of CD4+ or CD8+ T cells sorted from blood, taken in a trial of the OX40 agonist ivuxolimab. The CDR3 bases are TGTGCCACCAGCCCTCAAGGACTTACCAATCAGCCCCAGCATTTT. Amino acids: CATSPQGLTNQPQHF.